Described below is a single T cell receptor beta chain sequence and its context. This sample is part of a study of T cells in Graves' hyperthyroidism and ophthalmopathy. The source material, RNA transcripts, was used to amplify TCR beta CDR3 regions. Initially, a first-round RT-PCR of the TCR CDR3 employed the HTBI primer set. TCRdb itself ran the multiplex PCR reads through MiXCR, one entry per CDR3 protein. This table holds roughly 350,000 distinct CDR3 sequences, 12% to 15% found once. V lost 1 base, J lost 4 bases, and 13 bases stayed unmatched. The CDR3 spans 20 residues. Germline lookup yields CDR1 SGHVT and CDR2 SQSDAQ.

The chain uses TRBV7-4 and TRBJ2-7, with 16 nucleotides matching TRBD2. The source is a middle-aged woman with Graves' ophthalmopathy. The sequenced sample was blood. The CDR3 sequence is CASSLGTPGLAGGPDYEQYF. For the CDR3, the DNA is TGTGCCAGCAGCTTAGGGACTCCGGGACTAGCGGGAGGGCCTGATTACGAGCAGTACTTC.